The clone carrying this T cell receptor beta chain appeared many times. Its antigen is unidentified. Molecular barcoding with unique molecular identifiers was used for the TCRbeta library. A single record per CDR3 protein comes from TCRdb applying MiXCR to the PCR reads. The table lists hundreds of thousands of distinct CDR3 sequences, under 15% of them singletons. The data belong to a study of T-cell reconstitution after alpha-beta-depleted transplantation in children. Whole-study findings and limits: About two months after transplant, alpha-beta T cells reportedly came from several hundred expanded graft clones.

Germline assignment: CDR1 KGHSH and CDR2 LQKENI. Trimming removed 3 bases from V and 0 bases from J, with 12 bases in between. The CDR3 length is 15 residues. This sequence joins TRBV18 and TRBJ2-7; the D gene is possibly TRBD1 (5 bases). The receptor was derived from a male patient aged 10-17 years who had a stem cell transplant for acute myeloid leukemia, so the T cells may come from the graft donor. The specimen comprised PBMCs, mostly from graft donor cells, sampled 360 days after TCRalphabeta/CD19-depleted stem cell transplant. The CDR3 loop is CASSPFDSSSYEQYF. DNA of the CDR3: TGTGCCAGCTCACCCTTTGACAGCAGCTCCTACGAGCAGTACTTC.